This TCR beta chain was sequenced in a study of Graves' ophthalmopathy and Graves' hyperthyroidism. Study results and limitations: Clonotypes were expanded in thyroid at above 0.001 frequency, and most also appeared in blood.

Note on this clonotype: Its antigen is currently unknown.

This CDR3 comprises 14 residues. Trimming removed 3 bases from V and 7 bases from J; junction bases left unmatched: 11. In germline, CDR1 is SQVTM, CDR2 ANQGSEA. Amplification from RNA transcripts yielded the TCR beta CDR3 regions. RT-PCR in the first round used HTBI primers; a second-round multiplex PCR followed. TCRdb redid the calling of the multiplex PCR reads with MiXCR, one entry per CDR3 protein. The data show hundreds of thousands of distinct CDR3 sequences, under 25% seen once. PBMCs were obtained from 10 ml of fresh peripheral blood. The sequence derives from a woman aged 18-29 years with stable Graves' hyperthyroidism. Sequenced sample: peripheral blood. The V call is TRBV29-1, the J call TRBJ2-7; 8 bases align to TRBD2. The CDR3 protein is CSVDGGGPLREQYF. The CDR3 DNA reads as TGCAGCGTTGACGGGGGGGGCCCACTCCGGGAGCAGTACTTC.